This TCR beta chain was sequenced during a study of control samples from healthy donors and cancer patients. V lost 3 bases to trimming and J lost 0 bases; unmatched junction nucleotides: 19. CDR1 LNHDA and CDR2 SQIVND come from the germline V gene (reference sequence). The CDR3 is 21 residues long. Sequenced by immunoSEQ multiplex PCR; TCRdb stores in-frame clones only, minus some. This sample has tens of thousands of clones, with 90% to 95% found just once. This clone was observed once. The clonotype was recovered from a man between 25 and 39 years old in good health. This chain links TRBV19 with TRBJ1-5, with 8 bases lining up with TRBD1. Sequences were obtained from blood. This chain's CDR3 is CASSIRGATGVGFYSNQPQHF. Written as DNA, the CDR3 is TGTGCCAGTAGTATTAGAGGTGCGACAGGGGTTGGTTTCTATAGCAATCAGCCCCAGCATTTT.